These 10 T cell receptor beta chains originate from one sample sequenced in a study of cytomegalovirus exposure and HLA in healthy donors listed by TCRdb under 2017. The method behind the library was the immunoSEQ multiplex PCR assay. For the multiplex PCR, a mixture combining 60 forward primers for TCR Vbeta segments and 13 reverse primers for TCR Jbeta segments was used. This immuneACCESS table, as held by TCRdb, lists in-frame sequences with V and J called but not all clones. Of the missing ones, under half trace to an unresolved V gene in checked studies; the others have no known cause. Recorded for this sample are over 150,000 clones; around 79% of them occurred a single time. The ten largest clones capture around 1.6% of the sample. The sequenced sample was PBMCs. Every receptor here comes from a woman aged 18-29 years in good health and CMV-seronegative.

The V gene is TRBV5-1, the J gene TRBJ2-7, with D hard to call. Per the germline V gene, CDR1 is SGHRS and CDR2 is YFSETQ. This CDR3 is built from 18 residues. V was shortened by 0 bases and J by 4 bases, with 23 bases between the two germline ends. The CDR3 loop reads CASSLGGVVSLGYYEQYF. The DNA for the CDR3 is TGCGCCAGCAGCTTGGGAGGCGTAGTGTCGCTCGGGTATTACGAGCAGTACTTC. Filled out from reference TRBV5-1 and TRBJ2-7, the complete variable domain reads KAGVTQTPRYLIKTRGQQVTLSCSPISGHRSVSWYQQTPGQGLQFLFEYFSETQRNKGNFPGRFSGRQFSNSRSEMNVSTLELGDSALYLCASSLGGVVSLGYYEQYFGPGTRLTVT.

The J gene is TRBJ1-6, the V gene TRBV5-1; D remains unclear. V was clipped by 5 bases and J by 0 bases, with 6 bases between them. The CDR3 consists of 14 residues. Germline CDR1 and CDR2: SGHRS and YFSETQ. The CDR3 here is CASSSSSYNSPLHF. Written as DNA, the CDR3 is TGCGCCAGCAGTAGCAGCTCCTATAATTCACCCCTCCACTTT.

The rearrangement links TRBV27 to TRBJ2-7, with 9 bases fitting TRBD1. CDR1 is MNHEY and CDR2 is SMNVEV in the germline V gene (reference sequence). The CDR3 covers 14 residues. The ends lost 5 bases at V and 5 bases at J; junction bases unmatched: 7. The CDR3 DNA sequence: TGTGCCAGCAGTACGGGACAGGGAACCAACGAGCAGTACTTC. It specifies CASSTGQGTNEQYF.

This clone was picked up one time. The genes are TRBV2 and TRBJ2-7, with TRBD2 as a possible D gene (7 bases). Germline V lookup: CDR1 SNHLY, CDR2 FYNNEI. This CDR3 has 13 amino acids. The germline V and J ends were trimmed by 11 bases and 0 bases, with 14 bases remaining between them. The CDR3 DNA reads TGTGCCGGGGGGGCGGACGGCTCCTACGAGCAGTACTTC. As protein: CAGGADGSYEQYF. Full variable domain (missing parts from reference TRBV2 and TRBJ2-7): EPEVTQTPSHQVTQMGQEVILRCVPISNHLYFYWYRQILGQKVEFLVSFYNNEISEKSEIFDDQFSVERPDGSNFTLKIRSTKLEDSAMYFCAGGADGSYEQYFGPGTRLTVT.

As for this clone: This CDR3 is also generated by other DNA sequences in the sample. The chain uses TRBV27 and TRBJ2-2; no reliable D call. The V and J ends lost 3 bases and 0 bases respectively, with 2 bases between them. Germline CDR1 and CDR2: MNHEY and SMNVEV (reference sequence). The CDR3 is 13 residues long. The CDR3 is CASSFTNTGELFF. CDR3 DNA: TGTGCCAGCAGTTTCACGAACACCGGGGAGCTGTTTTTT.

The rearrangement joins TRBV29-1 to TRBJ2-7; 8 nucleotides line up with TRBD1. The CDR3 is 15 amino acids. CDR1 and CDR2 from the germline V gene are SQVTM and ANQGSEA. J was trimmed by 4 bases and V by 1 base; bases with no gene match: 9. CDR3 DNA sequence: TGCAGCGTTGAAGCCCCGGACAGGGACGGGTACGAGCAGTACTTC. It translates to CSVEAPDRDGYEQYF.

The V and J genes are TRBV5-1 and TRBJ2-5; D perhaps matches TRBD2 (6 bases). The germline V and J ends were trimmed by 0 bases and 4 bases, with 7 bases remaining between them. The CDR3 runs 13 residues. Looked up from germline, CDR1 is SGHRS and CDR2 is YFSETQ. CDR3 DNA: TGCGCCAGCAGCTTGGATAGCGGAGAGACCCAGTACTTC. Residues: CASSLDSGETQYF.

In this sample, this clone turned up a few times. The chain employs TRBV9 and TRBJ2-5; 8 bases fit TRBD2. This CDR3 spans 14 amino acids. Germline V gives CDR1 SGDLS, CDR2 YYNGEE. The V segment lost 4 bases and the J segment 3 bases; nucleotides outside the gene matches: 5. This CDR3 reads CASSPTSGEETQYF. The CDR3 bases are TGTGCCAGCAGCCCAACTAGCGGTGAAGAGACCCAGTACTTC.

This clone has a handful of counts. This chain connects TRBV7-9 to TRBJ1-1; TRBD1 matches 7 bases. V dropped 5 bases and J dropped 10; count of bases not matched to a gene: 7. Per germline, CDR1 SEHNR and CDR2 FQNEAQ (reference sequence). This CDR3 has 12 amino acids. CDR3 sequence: CASSETGETAFF. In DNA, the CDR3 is TGTGCCAGCAGCGAAACAGGGGAAACAGCTTTCTTT. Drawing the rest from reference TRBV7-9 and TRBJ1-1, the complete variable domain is DTGVSQNPRHKITKRGQNVTFRCDPISEHNRLYWYRQTLGQGPEFLTYFQNEAQLEKSRLLSDRFSAERPKGSFSTLEIQRTEQGDSAMYLCASSETGETAFFGQGTRLTVV.

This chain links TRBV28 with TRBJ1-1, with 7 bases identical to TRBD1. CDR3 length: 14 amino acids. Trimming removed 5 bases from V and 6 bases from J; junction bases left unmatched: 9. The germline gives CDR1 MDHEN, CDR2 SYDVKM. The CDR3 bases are TGTGCCAGCAGTCTCCCCCGGCAGGGGGCTGAAGCTTTCTTT. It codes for CASSLPRQGAEAFF.